This paragraph covers one T cell receptor (beta chain) sequence. This entry is derived from a study of CD8+ T cells in alopecia areata. Reverse transcription of extracted RNA yielded cDNA, which provided the sequencing template. The table came from immunoSEQ multiplex PCR; TCRdb's copy has only in-frame clones and leaves some out. Here the sample spans around 19,000 clones, roughly 60% being singletons. Researchers sorted CD4+ cells into CD25+CD127- cells for about five patients. The sample was CD4+ Tregs sorted from blood. This TCR was sampled from a human donor with alopecia areata.

CDR3 in amino acids: CASSSLKPYNEQFF. DNA for the CDR3: TGTGCCAGCAGCTCCCTCAAGCCCTACAATGAGCAGTTCTTC. The rearrangement joins TRBV13 to TRBJ2-1; D remains ambiguous. The CDR3 extends over 14 amino acids. Trimming removed 4 bases at V and 2 bases at J, with 9 bases between. The germline CDR1 and CDR2 sequences are PRHDT and FYEKMQ (reference sequence).